The T cell receptor beta chain described here comes from a study of cytomegalovirus exposure and HLA in healthy donors. On the study more broadly: Caucasian-associated ancestry cluster membership applied to about 83% of approximately 420 genotyped donors.

Germline lookup yields CDR1 KGHSH and CDR2 LQKENI. The CDR3 is 14 amino acids. Germline trimming cut 2 bases from V and 8 bases from J; bases unmatched to any gene: 3. This clone was detected once. Antigen unknown. Primers: 60 Vbeta forward and 13 Jbeta reverse. Per the original methods: Counted up in a later analysis, unique TCR beta chains came to about 80 million, with around 12 million shared. Measured with immunoSEQ multiplex PCR; TCRdb has only the in-frame clones, and not every one. V and J calls and clone size are those listed in that table; D and trimming were worked out from the DNA. Of under 250,000 clones in the sample, 60% to 80% were seen once. Study-wide results and limits: HLA allele associations emerged for around 15,000 TCR beta sequences in a later analysis, at 0.05 false discovery rate. Serostatus for CMV was the only available immune exposure information.

The source material was PBMCs. This receptor was identified in a woman in her 30s in good health and CMV-seronegative. The chain carries TRBV18 and TRBJ2-1; 10 nucleotides match TRBD2. The chain's CDR3 is CASSPRTSGDEQFF. In DNA form, the CDR3 reads TGTGCCAGCTCACCAAGGACTAGCGGAGATGAGCAGTTCTTC.